This T cell receptor beta chain was recorded in a study of identical twins. Whole-study findings and limits: Carriage of fewer insertions was seen in abundant cord blood beta clonotypes, whereas memory repertoires showed none.

On this clonotype itself: What it binds is unknown.

Template switching introduced a universal primer site, and the cDNA bore unique molecular identifiers. TCRdb re-called the 5' RACE reads with MiXCR, one entry per CDR3 protein. The sample contains 700,000 or so distinct CDR3 sequences, 8.5% to 9.5% of which appear only once. This sample was also put to use in a study of yellow fever vaccine responses in identical twins.

The sequenced sample consisted of PBMCs. This receptor was identified in a woman under 30 in good health.

As DNA, the CDR3 is TGCAGTGCTACCAACCCGCAGACAGGGTCGGAGACCCAGTACTTC. This gives the protein CSATNPQTGSETQYF. The J gene is TRBJ2-5, the V gene TRBV20-1, with 7 positions matching TRBD1. The length of the CDR3 is 15 residues. The V gene's germline CDR1 is DFQATT and CDR2 SNEGSKA (reference sequence). Trimming took 4 bases from V and 5 from J; bases not matched to a gene: 13.